The 18 T cell receptor beta chains in this list originate from one sample, sequenced in a study of OX40 agonist ivuxolimab in advanced cancers. The data were produced by immunoSEQ multiplex PCR, yet TCRdb's version contains in-frame clones alone and is incomplete. The sample includes 15,000 to 20,000 clones, roughly 84% seen only once; the top ten take less than 30%. The sequences come from CD4+ or CD8+ T cells sorted from blood, collected in a trial of the OX40 agonist ivuxolimab. These receptors all stem from an adult with an advanced solid tumor such as melanoma, head and neck, liver or kidney cancer.

About this clone: Just one base apart from a much larger clone, this may be a read error. The chain couples TRBV29-1 to TRBJ2-5; the D is unclear. With the DNA end fitting TRBJ2-7 better, the J assignment may be wrong. The CDR3 is 14 amino acids. The germline V gene has CDR1 SQVTM and CDR2 ANQGSEA. The CDR3 reads CSVGGETSSYEQYF. The CDR3 region has the DNA TGCAGCGTCGGCGGCGAGACGAGCTCCTACGAGCAGTACTTC.

This rearrangement joins TRBV27 to TRBJ2-1, with 10 bases aligning to TRBD2. Germline loops: CDR1 MNHEY, CDR2 SMNVEV (reference sequence). V lost 6 bases to trimming and J lost 0 bases; unmatched junction nucleotides: 8. The CDR3 is 17 amino acids. The CDR3 DNA reads TGTGCCAGCAGGCTAGCGGGGGCCAAGAGCTCCTACAATGAGCAGTTCTTC. Protein: CASRLAGAKSSYNEQFF.

The V gene is TRBV10-3, the J gene TRBJ1-1; D is possibly TRBD1 (5 bases). Germline assignment: CDR1 ENHRY and CDR2 SYGVKD. This CDR3 is built from 12 residues. Trimming took off 8 bases at V and 1 base at J, with 8 bases between the two ends. CDR3 DNA: TGTGCCATCGGACAAGAGAACACTGAAGCTTTCTTT. It codes for CAIGQENTEAFF.

This sequence joins TRBV19 and TRBJ2-5; 9 bases map to TRBD1. The CDR3 sequence is 15 residues long. The trim removed 7 bases at V and 5 bases at J, leaving 11 bases unmatched. Germline values: CDR1 LNHDA, CDR2 SQIVND (reference sequence). Here the CDR3 DNA reads TGTGCCAGTACTGATGTGGGACAGGGTGGTGAGACCCAGTACTTC. It encodes CASTDVGQGGETQYF.

This chain joins TRBV6-1 and TRBJ1-2; TRBD1 matches at 7 bases. The CDR3 contains 14 residues. The J segment lost 3 bases and the V segment lost 4 bases, leaving 5 bases of the junction unmatched. Germline CDR1 is MNHNS and CDR2 is SASEGT. The CDR3 bases are TGTGCCAGCAGTGGACAGGGACAGTACTATGGCTACACCTTC. This translates into CASSGQGQYYGYTF.

This chain links TRBV14 with TRBJ2-7; the match to TRBD1 covers 9 bases. Germline V gene data show CDR1 as SGHDN and CDR2 as FVKESK. The ends lost 3 bases at V and 1 base at J; junction bases unmatched: 7. This CDR3 comprises 16 residues. The CDR3 is CASSQGTGIISYEQYF. The CDR3 region has the DNA TGTGCCAGCAGCCAGGGGACAGGGATCATTTCCTACGAGCAGTACTTC.

V and J are TRBV27 and TRBJ2-5, with D possibly TRBD2 on 7 matching bases. Germline CDR1 is MNHEY and CDR2 is SMNVEV (reference sequence). This CDR3 comprises 17 residues. Trimming pared 6 bases from V and 5 bases from J, leaving 25 bases between. Here the CDR3 DNA reads TGTGCCAGCAGCGCCGACTCCCGGGGGGCCCCTTGGGAGACCCAGTACTTC. Encoded protein: CASSADSRGAPWETQYF.

The rearrangement uses TRBV7-6 and TRBJ2-7; D is uncertain. The CDR3 totals 17 residues. V dropped 4 bases and J dropped 2 bases, with 21 bases sitting between them. The germline V gene has CDR1 SGHVS and CDR2 FNYEAQ. CDR3 nucleotide sequence: TGTGCCAGCAGCTCGGACGTCCCCACTTACGGAGCCTACGAGCAGTACTTC. As protein: CASSSDVPTYGAYEQYF.

The J gene is TRBJ2-6, the V gene TRBV28, with 9 bases fitting TRBD1. CDR1 is MDHEN and CDR2 is SYDVKM in the germline V gene. The CDR3 runs 21 residues. With V trimmed by 5 bases and J by 0 bases, 17 bases remained unmatched. CDR3 coding DNA: TGTGCCAGCAGTGCCCGCACCGGGGACAGGGCTCGATACTCTGGGGCCAACGTCCTGACTTTC. Its protein product is CASSARTGDRARYSGANVLTF.

The chain couples TRBV7-9 to TRBJ1-1, with TRBD1 matching 7 bases. Trimming took 5 bases from V and 6 from J; bases not matched to a gene: 9. Germline values: CDR1 SEHNR, CDR2 FQNEAQ (reference sequence). The CDR3 is 14 amino acids. DNA of the CDR3: TGTGCCAGCAGCCCCACAGGGGTAAGGGCTGAAGCTTTCTTT. This encodes CASSPTGVRAEAFF.

This sequence joins TRBV4-1 and TRBJ2-7; no reliable D call. Trimming pared 0 bases from V and 3 bases from J, leaving 6 bases between. The CDR3 length is 13 residues. Per the germline V gene, CDR1 is MGHRA and CDR2 is YSYEKL. Written as DNA, the CDR3 is TGCGCCAGCAGCCAAGAAGCAGGCTACGAGCAGTACTTC. This gives the protein CASSQEAGYEQYF.

V is TRBV5-1 and J is TRBJ2-3, with 10 nucleotides matching TRBD2. V dropped 1 base and J dropped 2; count of bases not matched to a gene: 4. The CDR3 length is 16 residues. Germline-derived CDR1 and CDR2 are SGHRS and YFSETQ. The DNA for the CDR3 is TGCGCCAGCAGCTTGACTAGCGGGGTGTTCACAGATACGCAGTATTTT. Its protein is CASSLTSGVFTDTQYF.

As for this clone: The same CDR3 is also encoded by other DNA sequences in this sample. This chain links TRBV10-3 with TRBJ1-1; TRBD1 is a possible D gene (5 bases). The CDR3 runs to 13 residues. Per germline, CDR1 ENHRY and CDR2 SYGVKD. Trimming removed 10 bases from V and 11 bases from J, with 23 bases in between. The CDR3 spells CATFDLPGPEAFF. Written as DNA, the CDR3 is TGTGCCACCTTCGACCTACCGGGACCAGAGGCTTTCTTT.

The chain links TRBV15 to TRBJ2-7, with 8 bases that match TRBD1. This CDR3 is built from 16 residues. Trimming at V came to 0 bases and at J to 1 base, leaving 5 bases not matched to a gene. Looked up from germline, CDR1 is LNHNV and CDR2 is YYDKDF (reference sequence). As DNA, the CDR3 is TGTGCCACCAGCAGAGATACAGGACAGGGATCCTACGAGCAGTACTTC. This translates into CATSRDTGQGSYEQYF.

This chain uses TRBV7-2 with TRBJ1-1; a possible D gene is TRBD1 (5 bases). CDR3 size: 14 residues. The germline gives CDR1 SGHTA, CDR2 FQGNSA. V lost 3 bases and J 6 bases, leaving 14 bases between the germline ends. CDR3 residues: CASSLGQGWAEAFF. In nucleotides, the CDR3 is TGTGCCAGCAGCTTGGGGCAGGGTTGGGCTGAAGCTTTCTTT.

This chain connects TRBV19 to TRBJ2-3; 8 bases are shared with TRBD1. Trimming at V came to 4 bases and at J to 4 bases, leaving 10 bases not matched to a gene. The CDR3 loop spans 16 amino acids. CDR1 is LNHDA and CDR2 is SQIVND in the germline V gene (reference sequence). CDR3 in amino acids: CASSTLGQGIADTQYF. The CDR3, as DNA: TGTGCCAGTAGTACCCTAGGACAGGGTATCGCAGATACGCAGTATTTT.

This clone was observed a few times. Different DNA sequences within this sample yield the same CDR3. The V and J genes are TRBV5-6 and TRBJ1-4, with 10 bases matching TRBD1. CDR1 is SGHDT and CDR2 is YYEEEE in the germline V gene. Germline trimming cut 2 bases from V and 6 bases from J; bases unmatched to any gene: 1. The CDR3 is 14 amino acids. The CDR3 nucleotides read TGTGCCAGCAGCTTCGGACAGGGGGATGAAAAACTGTTTTTT. It is translated as CASSFGQGDEKLFF.

This clone is termed large. V usage is TRBV5-1 and J usage is TRBJ2-5; no firm D call. The germline V gene encodes CDR1 SGHRS and CDR2 YFSETQ. Trimming stripped 5 bases from V and 1 base from J, with 15 bases between. This CDR3 has 15 residues. The CDR3 loop reads CASSLIPSFQETQYF. The CDR3 DNA sequence: TGCGCCAGCAGTCTCATCCCCAGTTTCCAAGAGACCCAGTACTTC.